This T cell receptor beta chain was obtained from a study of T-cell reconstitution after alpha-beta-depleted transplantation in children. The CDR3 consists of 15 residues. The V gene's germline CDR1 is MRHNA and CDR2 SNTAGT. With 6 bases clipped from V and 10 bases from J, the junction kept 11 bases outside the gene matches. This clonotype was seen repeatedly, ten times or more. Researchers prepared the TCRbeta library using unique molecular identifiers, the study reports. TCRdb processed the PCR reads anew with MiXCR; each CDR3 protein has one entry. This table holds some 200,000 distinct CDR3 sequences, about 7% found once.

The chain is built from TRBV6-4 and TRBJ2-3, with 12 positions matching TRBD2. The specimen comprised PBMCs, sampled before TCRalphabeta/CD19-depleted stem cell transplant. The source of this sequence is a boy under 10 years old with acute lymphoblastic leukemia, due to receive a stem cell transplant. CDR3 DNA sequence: TGTGCCAGCAGACGATCTAGCGGGGGGGAAGGACCGCAGTATTTT. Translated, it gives CASRRSSGGEGPQYF.